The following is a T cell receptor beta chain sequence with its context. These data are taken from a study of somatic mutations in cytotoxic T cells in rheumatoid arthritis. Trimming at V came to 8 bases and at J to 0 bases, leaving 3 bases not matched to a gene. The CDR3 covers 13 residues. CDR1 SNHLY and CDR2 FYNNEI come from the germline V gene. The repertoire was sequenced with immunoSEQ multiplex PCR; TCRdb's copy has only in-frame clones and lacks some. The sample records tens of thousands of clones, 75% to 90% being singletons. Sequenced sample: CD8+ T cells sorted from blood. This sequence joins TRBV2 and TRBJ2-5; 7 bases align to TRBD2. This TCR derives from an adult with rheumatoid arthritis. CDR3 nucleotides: TGTGCCAGCGACAGCGGGGACCAAGAGACCCAGTACTTC. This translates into CASDSGDQETQYF.